This T cell receptor (beta chain) was sequenced for a study of T cells in Graves' hyperthyroidism and ophthalmopathy. Regarding the study as a whole: Ophthalmopathy was model-predicted a median about 6.7 months pre-onset. Most expanded thyroid clonotypes above 0.001 also appeared in blood.

Germline V lookup: CDR1 DFQATT, CDR2 SNEGSKA (reference sequence). This CDR3 region has 15 residues. Losses at the gene ends were 3 bases for V and 4 bases for J; bases not matched to a gene: 8. Together with thyroid ultrasound, orbital computed tomography, serum thyroxine and TRAb, clinical symptoms were used for diagnoses. Amplified regions were TCR beta CDR3 sequences from RNA transcripts. The HTBI set primed first-round TCR CDR3 RT-PCR. One entry per CDR3 protein results from TCRdb running MiXCR on the multiplex PCR reads. The data show roughly 170,000 distinct CDR3 sequences, about a sixth seen once. This clonotype was found many times. Its specificity is unknown.

The origin of this receptor is a woman between 45 and 65 years old with Graves' hyperthyroidism. Sample: blood. The J gene is TRBJ1-5, the V gene TRBV20-1; 8 bases are shared with TRBD1. The CDR3, as DNA: TGCAGTGCTAGTCACAGGGGGTTCCTAAATCAGCCCCAGCATTTT. This sequence encodes CSASHRGFLNQPQHF.